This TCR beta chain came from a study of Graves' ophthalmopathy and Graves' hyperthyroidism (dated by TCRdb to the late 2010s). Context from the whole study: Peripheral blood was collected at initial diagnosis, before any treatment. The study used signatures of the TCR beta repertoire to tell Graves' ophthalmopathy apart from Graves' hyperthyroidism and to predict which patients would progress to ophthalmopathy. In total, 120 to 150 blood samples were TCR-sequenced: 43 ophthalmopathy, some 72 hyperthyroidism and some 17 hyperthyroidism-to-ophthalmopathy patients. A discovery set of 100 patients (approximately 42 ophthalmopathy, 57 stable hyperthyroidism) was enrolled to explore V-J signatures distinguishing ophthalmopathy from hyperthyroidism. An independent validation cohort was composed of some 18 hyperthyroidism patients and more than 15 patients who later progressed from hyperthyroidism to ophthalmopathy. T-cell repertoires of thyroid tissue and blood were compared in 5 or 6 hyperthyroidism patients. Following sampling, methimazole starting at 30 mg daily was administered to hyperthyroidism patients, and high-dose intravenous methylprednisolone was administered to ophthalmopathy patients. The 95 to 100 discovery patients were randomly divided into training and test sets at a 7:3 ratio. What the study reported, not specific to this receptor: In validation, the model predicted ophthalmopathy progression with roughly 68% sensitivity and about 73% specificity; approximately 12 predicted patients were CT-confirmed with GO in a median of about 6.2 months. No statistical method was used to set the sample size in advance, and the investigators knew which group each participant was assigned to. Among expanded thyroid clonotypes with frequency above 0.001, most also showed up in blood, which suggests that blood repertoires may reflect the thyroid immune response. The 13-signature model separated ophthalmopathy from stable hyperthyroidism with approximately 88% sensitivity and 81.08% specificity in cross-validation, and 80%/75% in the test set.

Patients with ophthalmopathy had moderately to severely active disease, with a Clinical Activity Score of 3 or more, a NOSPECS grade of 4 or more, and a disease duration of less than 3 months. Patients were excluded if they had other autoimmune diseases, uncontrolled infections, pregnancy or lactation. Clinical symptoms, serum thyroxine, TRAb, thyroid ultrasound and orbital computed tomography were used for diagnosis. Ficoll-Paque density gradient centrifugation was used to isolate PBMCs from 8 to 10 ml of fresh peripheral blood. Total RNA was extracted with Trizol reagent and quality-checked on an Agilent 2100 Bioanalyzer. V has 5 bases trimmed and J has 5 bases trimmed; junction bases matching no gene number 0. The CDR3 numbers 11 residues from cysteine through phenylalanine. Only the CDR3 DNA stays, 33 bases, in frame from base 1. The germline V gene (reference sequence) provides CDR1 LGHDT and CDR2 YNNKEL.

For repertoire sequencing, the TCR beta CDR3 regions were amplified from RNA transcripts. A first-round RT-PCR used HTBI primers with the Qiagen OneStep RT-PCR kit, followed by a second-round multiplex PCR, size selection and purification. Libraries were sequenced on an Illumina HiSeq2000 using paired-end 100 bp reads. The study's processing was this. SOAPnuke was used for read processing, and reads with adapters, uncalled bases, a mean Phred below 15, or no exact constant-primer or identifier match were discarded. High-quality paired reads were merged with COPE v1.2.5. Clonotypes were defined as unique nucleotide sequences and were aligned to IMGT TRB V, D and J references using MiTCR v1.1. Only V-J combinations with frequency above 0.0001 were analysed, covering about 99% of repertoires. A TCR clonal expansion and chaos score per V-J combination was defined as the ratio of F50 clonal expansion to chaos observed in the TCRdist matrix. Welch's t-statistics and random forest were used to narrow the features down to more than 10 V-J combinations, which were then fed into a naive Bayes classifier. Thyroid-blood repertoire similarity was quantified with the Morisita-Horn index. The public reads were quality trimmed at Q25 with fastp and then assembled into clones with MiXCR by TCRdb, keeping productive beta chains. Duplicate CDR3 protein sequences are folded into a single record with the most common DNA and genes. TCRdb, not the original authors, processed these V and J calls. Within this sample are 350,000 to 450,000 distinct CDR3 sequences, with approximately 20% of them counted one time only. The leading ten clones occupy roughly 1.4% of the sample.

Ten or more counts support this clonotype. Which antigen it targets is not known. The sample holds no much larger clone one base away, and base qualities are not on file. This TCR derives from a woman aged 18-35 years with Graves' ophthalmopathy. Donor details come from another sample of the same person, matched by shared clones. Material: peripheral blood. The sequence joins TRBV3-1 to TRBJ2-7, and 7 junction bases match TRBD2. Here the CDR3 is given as CASSGLDEQYF. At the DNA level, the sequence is TGTGCCAGCAGCGGACTAGACGAGCAGTACTTC.